Detailed here is one T cell receptor (beta chain). Its antigen is currently unknown. The entry originates in a study of cytomegalovirus exposure and HLA in healthy donors. About the research overall: In a previous analysis, nearly 120 million unique TCR beta sequences were found from roughly 180 million T cells.

The germline V and J ends were trimmed by 0 bases and 8 bases, with 19 bases remaining between them. Germline V gives CDR1 SGHDN, CDR2 FVKESK. The CDR3 length is 16 residues. Findings of the study overall: Certain indistinguishable V segments, among them TRBV6-2 and TRBV6-3, were excluded. In presence/absence analyses, roughly uniform sequencing depth across donors was assumed. From TCR beta sequences, most subjects' HLA-A and HLA-B alleles were reportedly predicted accurately.

Researchers ran the PCR with 60 Vbeta and 13 Jbeta primers. Sequencing was performed with immunoSEQ multiplex PCR; in TCRdb, only in-frame clones are kept and a portion is missing. The sample table sets out about 110,000 clones. The TCR sequence derives from a man aged 45 to 65 in good health and CMV-seronegative. Sample: PBMCs. The rearrangement uses TRBV14 and TRBJ1-1, with D possibly TRBD1 on 5 matching bases. The CDR3 region has the DNA TGTGCCAGCAGCCAAGATGGATCAGGGCCGATTGGGGAAGCTTTCTTT. Protein sequence: CASSQDGSGPIGEAFF.